The text below deals with one T cell receptor beta chain. This entry comes from a study of PD-1 blockade in mismatch repair-deficient tumors. The length of the CDR3 is 15 residues. V gave up 0 bases and J gave up 8 bases; unmatched junction bases: 7. CDR1 is MNHEY and CDR2 is SMNVEV in the germline V gene (reference sequence). Assay: immunoSEQ multiplex PCR; the TCRdb copy retains only in-frame clones and omits some. The top ten clones hold roughly 14% of a sample with 100,000 to 150,000 clones, around 87% of them seen once. The receptor was isolated from an adult with mismatch repair-deficient cancer. The chain carries TRBV27 and TRBJ2-7; 10 bases are shared with TRBD1. Source: peripheral blood, taken 44 weeks after starting pembrolizumab. CDR3: CASSLSHPGQGKQYF. The CDR3 bases are TGTGCCAGCAGTTTATCCCATCCGGGACAGGGGAAGCAGTACTTC.